This T cell receptor beta chain was sequenced during a study of T cell repertoires in cytomegalovirus infection. Study as a whole: Recently described HLA-C-restricted plus well-studied HLA-B-restricted CMV epitopes were used.

TCRdb redid the calling of the reads with MiXCR, one entry per CDR3 protein. The repertoire holds around 800,000 distinct CDR3 sequences, with 32% as singletons. Regarding this clonotype: What it recognizes is unknown.

The CDR3 consists of 16 residues. Germline assignment: CDR1 LGHNA and CDR2 YNFKEQ. V was trimmed by 0 bases and J by 0 bases, leaving 9 bases between them. The chain is built from TRBV4-2 and TRBJ1-3; no clear D gene. The sequence was obtained from a human donor in good health (CMV status not recorded). Some clones in this sample may be carry-over from other donors' samples. The starting material was cultured CD8+ T cells from PBMCs, obtained from culture after CMV antigen stimulation. CDR3 coding DNA: TGTGCCAGCAGCCAAGATCGTCACAGCTCTGGAAACACCATATATTTT. Amino acids: CASSQDRHSSGNTIYF.